The sequence of this T cell receptor (beta chain) was determined in a study of blood T cell repertoires in COVID-19. Across the whole study: The cDNA or gDNA used as material had been derived from T cells, B-cell-depleted T cells, or PBMCs.

Grouping used clinical history reported by participants in a survey and questionnaire. V lost 3 bases and J lost 2; bases outside the gene matches: 13. This CDR3 region has 19 residues. Germline V gene data show CDR1 as MGHRA and CDR2 as YSYEKL. Only in-frame clones appear in the TCRdb table, and some are missing; sequencing was by immunoSEQ multiplex PCR. The sample includes approximately 250,000 clones, 75% to 90% of them seen just once. The sequencing sample was made of PBMCs or T cells enriched from blood (not recorded which). The clonotype was recovered from a woman in her 30s with acute COVID-19. The chain uses TRBV4-1 and TRBJ2-3, with 11 bases aligning to TRBD2. CDR3 loop: CASSHHPGTSGRDTDTQYF. CDR3 sequence (DNA): TGCGCCAGCAGCCATCATCCCGGGACTAGCGGACGAGACACAGATACGCAGTATTTT.